The T cell receptor (beta chain) under discussion was sequenced for a study of regulatory T cells in long-lasting Graves disease. Building of the TCR beta libraries involved iRepertoire HTBI primers and Arm-PCR of CDR3 regions. TCRdb analysed the multiplex PCR reads with MiXCR anew, one entry per CDR3 protein. The repertoire has roughly 610,000 distinct CDR3 sequences, 16% of them found once; the top ten carry more than 15%. This clonotype has ten or more counts. V trimming: 7 bases; J trimming: 6 bases; junction bases outside the gene matches: 3. CDR3 length: 11 residues. The germline CDR1 and CDR2 sequences are MDHEN and SYDVKM. Time point denoted: newly diagnosed GD, antithyroid drugs for less than 3 months. Making the TCR library involved RNA that had been extracted from PBMCs. These data also formed part of another study, on T cells in Graves' hyperthyroidism and ophthalmopathy.

The rearrangement links TRBV28 to TRBJ2-7; the match to TRBD2 covers 7 bases. This clonotype was sampled from a woman aged 25 to 39 with Graves disease. Source: peripheral blood mononuclear cells (PBMCs), taken at new diagnosis, from a patient treated with antithyroid drugs. The CDR3 here is CASTAGVEQYF. For the CDR3, the DNA is TGTGCCAGCACGGCGGGGGTCGAGCAGTACTTC.